The 3 T cell receptor beta chains listed next were all sequenced from one sample in a study of T cells in Graves' hyperthyroidism and ophthalmopathy. TCR beta CDR3 regions were amplified from RNA transcripts. First-round RT-PCR targeting the TCR CDR3 was performed with the HTBI primer set. MiXCR was run by TCRdb on the multiplex PCR reads, yielding one entry per CDR3 protein. The profile shows about 330,000 distinct CDR3 sequences, around 13% of them singletons. Material: blood. The receptor set was obtained from a woman aged 40-49 years with Graves' ophthalmopathy.

This clonotype was counted at least ten times. The rearrangement links TRBV10-3 to TRBJ2-1, with a possible D match to TRBD1 (6 bases). Per the germline V gene, CDR1 is ENHRY and CDR2 is SYGVKD. The CDR3 covers 14 residues. Trimming shortened V by 3 bases and J by 5 bases, and 11 bases separated the two germline ends. The CDR3: CAISETGTHNEQFF. The CDR3 DNA sequence: TGTGCCATCAGTGAAACGGGGACACACAATGAGCAGTTCTTC.

The table lists this clonotype with many counts. The rearrangement links TRBV20-1 to TRBJ2-3, with D tentatively TRBD2 (6 bases). The CDR3 has 15 amino acids. Trimming cost V 0 bases and J 0 bases, with 10 bases left between them. Germline values: CDR1 DFQATT, CDR2 SNEGSKA (reference sequence). CDR3 residues: CSAREVTRSTDTQYF. The CDR3 DNA follows: TGCAGTGCTAGAGAGGTGACTAGGAGCACAGATACGCAGTATTTT.

This clonotype was observed a single time. The chain links TRBV20-1 to TRBJ2-7; 9 positions agree with TRBD1. The CDR3 is 14 residues long. The germline V gene encodes CDR1 DFQATT and CDR2 SNEGSKA (reference sequence). V dropped 6 bases and J dropped 3; count of bases not matched to a gene: 9. The CDR3 region has the DNA TGCAGTGCCCCCGGGACAGGGACTAACTACGAGCAGTACTTC. This gives the protein CSAPGTGTNYEQYF.